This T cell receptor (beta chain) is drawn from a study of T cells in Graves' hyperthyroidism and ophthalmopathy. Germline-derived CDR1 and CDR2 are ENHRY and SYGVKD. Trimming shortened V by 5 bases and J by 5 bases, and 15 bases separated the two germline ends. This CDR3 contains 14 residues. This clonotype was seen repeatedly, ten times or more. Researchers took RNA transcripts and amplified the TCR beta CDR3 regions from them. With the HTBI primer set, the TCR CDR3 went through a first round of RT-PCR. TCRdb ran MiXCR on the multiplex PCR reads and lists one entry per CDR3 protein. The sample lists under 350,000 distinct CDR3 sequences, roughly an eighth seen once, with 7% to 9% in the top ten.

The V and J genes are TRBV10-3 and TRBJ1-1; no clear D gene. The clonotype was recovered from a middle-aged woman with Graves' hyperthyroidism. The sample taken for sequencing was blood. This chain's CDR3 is CAISSGEGGTEAFF. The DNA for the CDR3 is TGTGCCATCAGTTCTGGGGAGGGAGGGACTGAAGCTTTCTTT.